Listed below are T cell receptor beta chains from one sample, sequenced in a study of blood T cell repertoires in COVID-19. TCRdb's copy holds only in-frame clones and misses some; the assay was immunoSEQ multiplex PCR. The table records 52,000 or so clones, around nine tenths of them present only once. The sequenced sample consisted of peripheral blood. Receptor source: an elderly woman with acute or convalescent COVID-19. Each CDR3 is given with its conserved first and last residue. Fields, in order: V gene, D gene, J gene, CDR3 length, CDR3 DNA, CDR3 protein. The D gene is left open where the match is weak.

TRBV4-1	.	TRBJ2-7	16	TGTGCCAGCAGCCCACCCTCGACTAGTGGGTTCAACGAGCAGTACTTC	CASSPPSTSGFNEQYF
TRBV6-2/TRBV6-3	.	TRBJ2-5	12	TGTGCCAGCAGTCAGTACCAAGAGACCCAGTACTTC	CASSQYQETQYF
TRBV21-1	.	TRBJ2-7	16	TGTGCCAGCAGCAAACGCACTAGCGGGTTTCCCTACGAGCAGTACTTC	CASSKRTSGFPYEQYF
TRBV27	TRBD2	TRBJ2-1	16	TGTGCCAGCAGATCTCAACTAGCGGGAGGTTACAATGAGCAGTTCTTC	CASRSQLAGGYNEQFF
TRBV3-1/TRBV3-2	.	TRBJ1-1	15	TGTGCCAGCAGCCAAATGCCGGGGGTGAACACTGAAGCTTTCTTT	CASSQMPGVNTEAFF
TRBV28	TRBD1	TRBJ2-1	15	TGTGCCAGCAGTTCCGGACAGGTCTCCGGGAATGAGCAGTTCTTC	CASSSGQVSGNEQFF
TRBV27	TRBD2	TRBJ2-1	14	TGTGCCAGCAGGACTAGCGGGAGGGCGAATGAGCAGTTCTTC	CASRTSGRANEQFF
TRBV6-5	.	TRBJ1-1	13	TGTGCCAGCAGTTCCGCGGGTGGCACTGAAGCTTTCTTT	CASSSAGGTEAFF
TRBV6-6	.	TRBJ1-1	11	TGTGCCAGCGGTAGAGCCACTGAAGCTTTCTTT	CASGRATEAFF
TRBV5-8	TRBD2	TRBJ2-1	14	TGTGCCAGCAATGAGGGGAGGGTTCGGCATGAGCAGTTCTTC	CASNEGRVRHEQFF